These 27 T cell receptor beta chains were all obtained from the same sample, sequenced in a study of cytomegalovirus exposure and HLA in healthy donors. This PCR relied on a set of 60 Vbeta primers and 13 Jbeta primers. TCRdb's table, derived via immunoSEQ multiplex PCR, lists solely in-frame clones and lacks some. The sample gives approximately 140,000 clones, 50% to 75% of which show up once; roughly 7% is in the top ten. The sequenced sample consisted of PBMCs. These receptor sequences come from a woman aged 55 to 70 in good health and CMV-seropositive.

CDR3 DNA: TGTGCCATCAGTGAGTCTCAGGGGAAAAACATTCAGTACTTC. It yields the protein CAISESQGKNIQYF. This chain links TRBV10-3 with TRBJ2-4; weak D call: TRBD1 (6 bases). This CDR3 contains 14 residues. The V gene lost 0 bases and the J gene lost 4 bases, with 7 bases spanning the gap. CDR1 is ENHRY and CDR2 is SYGVKD in the germline V gene.

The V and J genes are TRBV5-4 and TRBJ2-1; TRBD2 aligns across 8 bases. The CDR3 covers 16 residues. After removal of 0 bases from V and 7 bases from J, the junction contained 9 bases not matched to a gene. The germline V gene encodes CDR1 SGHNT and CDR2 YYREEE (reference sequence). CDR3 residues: CASSLGSGGPMNEQFF. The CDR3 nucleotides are TGTGCCAGCAGCTTGGGATCGGGAGGGCCGATGAATGAGCAGTTCTTC.

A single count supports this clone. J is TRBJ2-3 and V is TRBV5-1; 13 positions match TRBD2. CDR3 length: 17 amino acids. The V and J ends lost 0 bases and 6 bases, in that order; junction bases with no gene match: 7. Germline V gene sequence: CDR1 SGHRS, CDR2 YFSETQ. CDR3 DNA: TGCGCCAGCAGCTTGGGTGGACTAGCGGGAGATCAGGATACGCAGTATTTT. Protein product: CASSLGGLAGDQDTQYF.

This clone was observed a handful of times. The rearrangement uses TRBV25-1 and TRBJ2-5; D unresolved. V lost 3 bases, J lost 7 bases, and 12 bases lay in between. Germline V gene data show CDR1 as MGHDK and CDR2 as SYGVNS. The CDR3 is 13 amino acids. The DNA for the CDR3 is TGTGCCAGCAGTGATGGTGGCACGGGGACCCAGTACTTC. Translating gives CASSDGGTGTQYF. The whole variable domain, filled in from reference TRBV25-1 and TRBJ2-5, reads EADIYQTPRYLVIGTGKKITLECSQTMGHDKMYWYQQDPGMELHLIHYSYGVNSTEKGDLSSESTVSRIRTEHFPLTLESARPSHTSQYLCASSDGGTGTQYFGPGTRLLVL.

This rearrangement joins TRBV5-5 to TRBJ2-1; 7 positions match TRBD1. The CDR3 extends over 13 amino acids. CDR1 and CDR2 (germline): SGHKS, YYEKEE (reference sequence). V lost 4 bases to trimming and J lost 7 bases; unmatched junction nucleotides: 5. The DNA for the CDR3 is TGTGCCAGCAGCACCAGGGGGATGAATGAGCAGTTCTTC. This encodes CASSTRGMNEQFF.

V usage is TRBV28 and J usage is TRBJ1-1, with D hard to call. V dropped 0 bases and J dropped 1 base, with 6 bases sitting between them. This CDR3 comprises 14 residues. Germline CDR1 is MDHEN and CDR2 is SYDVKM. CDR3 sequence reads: CASSLWSGNTEAFF. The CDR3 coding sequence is TGTGCCAGCAGTTTATGGTCAGGGAACACTGAAGCTTTCTTT.

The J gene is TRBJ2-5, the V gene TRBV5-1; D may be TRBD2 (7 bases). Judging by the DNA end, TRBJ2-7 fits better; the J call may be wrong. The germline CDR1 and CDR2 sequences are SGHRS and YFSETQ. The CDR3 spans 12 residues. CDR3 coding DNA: TGCGCCAGCAGCTTAGGGGGGGGCGAGCAGTACTTC. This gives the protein CASSLGGGEQYF.

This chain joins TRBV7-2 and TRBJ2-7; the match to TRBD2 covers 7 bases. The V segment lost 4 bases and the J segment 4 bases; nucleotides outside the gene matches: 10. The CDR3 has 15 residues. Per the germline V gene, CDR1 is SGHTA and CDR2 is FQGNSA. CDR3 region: CASSSIAGFGYEQYF. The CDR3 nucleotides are TGTGCCAGCAGCTCCATAGCGGGCTTCGGGTACGAGCAGTACTTC.

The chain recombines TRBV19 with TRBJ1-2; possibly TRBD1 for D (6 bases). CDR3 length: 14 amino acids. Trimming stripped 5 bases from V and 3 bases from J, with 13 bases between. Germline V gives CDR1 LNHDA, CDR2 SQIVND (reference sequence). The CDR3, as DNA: TGTGCCAGTAGTCCTCTACAGGGAGACTATGGCTACACCTTC. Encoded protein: CASSPLQGDYGYTF.

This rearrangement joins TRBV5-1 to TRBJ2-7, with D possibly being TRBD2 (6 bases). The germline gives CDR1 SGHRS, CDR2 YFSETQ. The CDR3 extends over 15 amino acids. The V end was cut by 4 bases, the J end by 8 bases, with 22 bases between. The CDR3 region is CASSRSASEYDKQYF. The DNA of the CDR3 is TGCGCCAGCAGCCGAAGTGCTAGCGAGTACGACAAGCAGTACTTC.

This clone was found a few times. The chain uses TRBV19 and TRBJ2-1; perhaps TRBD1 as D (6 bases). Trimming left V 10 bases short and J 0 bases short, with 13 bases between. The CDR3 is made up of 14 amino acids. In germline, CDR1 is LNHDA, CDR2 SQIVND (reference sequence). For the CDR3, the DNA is TGTGCCACAAGGGGGATGAGCTCCTACAATGAGCAGTTCTTC. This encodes CATRGMSSYNEQFF.

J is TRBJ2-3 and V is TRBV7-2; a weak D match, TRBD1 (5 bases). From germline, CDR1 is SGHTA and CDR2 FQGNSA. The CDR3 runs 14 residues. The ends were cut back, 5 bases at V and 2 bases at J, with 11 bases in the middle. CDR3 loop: CASSPVGATDTQYF. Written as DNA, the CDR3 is TGTGCCAGCAGCCCCGTAGGGGCCACAGATACGCAGTATTTT.

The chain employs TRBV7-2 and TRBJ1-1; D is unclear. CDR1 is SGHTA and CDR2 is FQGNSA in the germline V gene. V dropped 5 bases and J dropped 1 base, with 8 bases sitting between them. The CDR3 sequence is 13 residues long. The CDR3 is CASSVTPNTEAFF. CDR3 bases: TGTGCCAGCAGCGTGACACCGAACACTGAAGCTTTCTTT.

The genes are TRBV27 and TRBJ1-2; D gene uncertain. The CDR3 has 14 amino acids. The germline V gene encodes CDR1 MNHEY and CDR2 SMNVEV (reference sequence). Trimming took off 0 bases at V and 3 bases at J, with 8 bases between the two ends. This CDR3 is CASSLSEGYYGYTF. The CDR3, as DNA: TGTGCCAGCAGTTTATCAGAGGGATACTATGGCTACACCTTC.

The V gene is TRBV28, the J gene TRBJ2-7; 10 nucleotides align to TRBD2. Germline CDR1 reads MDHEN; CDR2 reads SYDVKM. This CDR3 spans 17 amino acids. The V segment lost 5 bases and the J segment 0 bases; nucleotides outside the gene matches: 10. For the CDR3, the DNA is TGTGCCAGCAGTACCTTAGCGGGAGGAGCCCACTCCTACGAGCAGTACTTC. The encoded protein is CASSTLAGGAHSYEQYF.

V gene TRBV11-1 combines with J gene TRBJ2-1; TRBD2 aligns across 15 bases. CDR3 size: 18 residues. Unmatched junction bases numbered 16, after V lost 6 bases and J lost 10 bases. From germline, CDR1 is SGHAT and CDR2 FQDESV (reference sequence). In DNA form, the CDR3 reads TGTGCCAGCAGGCGAGGGTCCGGGACTAGCGGGAGGAACAGGGAGCAGTTCTTC. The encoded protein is CASRRGSGTSGRNREQFF. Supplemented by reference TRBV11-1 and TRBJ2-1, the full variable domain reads EAEVAQSPRYKITEKSQAVAFWCDPISGHATLYWYRQILGQGPELLVQFQDESVVDDSQLPKDRFSAERLKGVDSTLKIQPAELGDSAMYLCASRRGSGTSGRNREQFFGPGTRLTVL.

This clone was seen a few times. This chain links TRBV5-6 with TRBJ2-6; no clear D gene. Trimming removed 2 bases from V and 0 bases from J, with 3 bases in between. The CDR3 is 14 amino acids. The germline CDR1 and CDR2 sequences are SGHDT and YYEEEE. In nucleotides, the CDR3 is TGTGCCAGCAGCTTCCGCTCTGGGGCCAACGTCCTGACTTTC. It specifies CASSFRSGANVLTF.

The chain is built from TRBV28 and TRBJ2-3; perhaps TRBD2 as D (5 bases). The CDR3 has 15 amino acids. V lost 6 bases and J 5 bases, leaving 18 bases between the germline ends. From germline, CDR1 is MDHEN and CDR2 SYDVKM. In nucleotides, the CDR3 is TGTGCCAGCAGCCCCTCGGGGTCCGGGGTAGATACGCAGTATTTT. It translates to CASSPSGSGVDTQYF.

CDR3: CASSDSRSYEQYF. In DNA, the CDR3 is TGTGCCAGCAGTGACTCAAGGAGTTACGAGCAGTACTTC. The chain carries TRBV6-4 and TRBJ2-7; D gene ambiguous. The ends were cut back, 0 bases at V and 4 bases at J, with 7 bases in the middle. This CDR3 contains 13 residues. CDR1 and CDR2 (germline): MRHNA, SNTAGT.

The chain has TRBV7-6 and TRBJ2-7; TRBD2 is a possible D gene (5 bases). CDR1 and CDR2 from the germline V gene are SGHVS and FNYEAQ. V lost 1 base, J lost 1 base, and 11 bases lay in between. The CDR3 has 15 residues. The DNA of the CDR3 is TGTGCCAGCAGCTTAGAAATGCAGCGGTCCTACGAGCAGTACTTC. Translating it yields CASSLEMQRSYEQYF.

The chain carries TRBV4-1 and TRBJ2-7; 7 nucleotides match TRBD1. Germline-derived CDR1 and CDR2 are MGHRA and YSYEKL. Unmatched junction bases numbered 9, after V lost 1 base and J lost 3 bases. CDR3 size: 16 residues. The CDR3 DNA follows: TGCGCCAGCAGCCAAGCGTCCGGGACAGCGAACTACGAGCAGTACTTC. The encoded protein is CASSQASGTANYEQYF.

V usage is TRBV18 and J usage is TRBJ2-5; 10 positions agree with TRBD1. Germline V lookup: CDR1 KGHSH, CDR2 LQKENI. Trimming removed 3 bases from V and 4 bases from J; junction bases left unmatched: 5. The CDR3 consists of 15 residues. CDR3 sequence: CASSPRTGGRETQYF. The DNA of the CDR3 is TGTGCCAGCTCACCTAGGACAGGGGGAAGAGAGACCCAGTACTTC.

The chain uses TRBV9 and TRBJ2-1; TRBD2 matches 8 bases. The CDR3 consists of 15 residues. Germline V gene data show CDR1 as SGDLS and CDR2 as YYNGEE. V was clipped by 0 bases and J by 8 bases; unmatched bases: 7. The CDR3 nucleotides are TGTGCCAGCAGCGTAGAACCTAGCGGGTGGTATGAGCAGTTCTTC. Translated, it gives CASSVEPSGWYEQFF.

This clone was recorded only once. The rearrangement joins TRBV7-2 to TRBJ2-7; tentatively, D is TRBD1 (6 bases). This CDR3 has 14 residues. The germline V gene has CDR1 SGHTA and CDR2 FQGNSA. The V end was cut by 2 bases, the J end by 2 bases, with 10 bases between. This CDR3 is CASSLRTEAYEQYF. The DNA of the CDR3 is TGTGCCAGCAGCTTAAGGACAGAGGCCTACGAGCAGTACTTC.

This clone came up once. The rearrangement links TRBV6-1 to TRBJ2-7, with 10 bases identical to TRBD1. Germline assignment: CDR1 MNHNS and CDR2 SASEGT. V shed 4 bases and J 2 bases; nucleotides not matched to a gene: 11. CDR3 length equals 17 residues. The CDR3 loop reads CASSGQGAERAAYEQYF. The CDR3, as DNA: TGTGCCAGCAGTGGACAGGGGGCTGAGCGGGCAGCCTACGAGCAGTACTTC.

CDR3 region: CASTQGNGYTF. CDR3 bases: TGTGCCAGCACTCAGGGAAATGGCTACACCTTC. The chain has TRBV6-6 and TRBJ1-2, with D tentatively TRBD1 (5 bases). V gave up 7 bases and J gave up 6 bases, with 9 bases separating them. CDR1 and CDR2 (germline): MNHNY, SVGAGI (reference sequence). The CDR3 runs 11 residues.

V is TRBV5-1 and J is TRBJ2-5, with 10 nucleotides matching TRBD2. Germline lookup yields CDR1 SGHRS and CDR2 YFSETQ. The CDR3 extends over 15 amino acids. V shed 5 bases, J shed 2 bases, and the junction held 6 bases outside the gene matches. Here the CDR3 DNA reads TGCGCCAGCAGAAGAGCGGGAGGGCTTCAAGAGACCCAGTACTTC. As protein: CASRRAGGLQETQYF. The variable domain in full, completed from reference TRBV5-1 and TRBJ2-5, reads KAGVTQTPRYLIKTRGQQVTLSCSPISGHRSVSWYQQTPGQGLQFLFEYFSETQRNKGNFPGRFSGRQFSNSRSEMNVSTLELGDSALYLCASRRAGGLQETQYFGPGTRLLVL.